The TCR beta chain described here comes from a study of vaccination effects on CD4 cells after COVID-19. Study-wide points: Only a single clone (1 of 255 vaccine-induced clones in healthy vaccinees) cross-reacted with common cold coronaviruses. The study got few convalescent patients and did not collect any early post-infection timepoints.

Using viral peptide pools, the ViraFEST assay grew out antigen-specific CD4+ T cells prior to sequencing. The culture ran for 10 days before CD4+ T cells were isolated. For each well, about 2 million PBMC were cultured with about 9.4 IU/ml IL-2 and around 9.1 ug/ml peptides. The protocol was immunoSEQ multiplex PCR, while the TCRdb copy is restricted to in-frame clones and leaves out a portion. The sample includes about 20,000 clones, about two thirds of them seen just once. This clone was counted a few times. What it binds is not known. V gave up 7 bases and J gave up 4 bases, with 16 bases separating them. The CDR3 consists of 14 residues. Germline-derived CDR1 and CDR2 are SEHNR and FQNEAQ (reference sequence).

The chain combines TRBV7-9 with TRBJ1-1, with D tentatively TRBD1 (6 bases). This receptor was identified in a human donor who received a COVID-19 vaccine. Sequencing was performed on CD4+ T cells from PBMCs cultured with HCoV-229E spike peptides, taken before COVID-19 vaccination. DNA for the CDR3: TGTGCCAGCAAAGAATTAGGGGGGAGCACTGAAGCTTTCTTT. This translates into CASKELGGSTEAFF.